These 10 T cell receptor beta chains came from one sample sequenced in a study of control samples from healthy donors and cancer patients. Some clones are missing from TCRdb's copy, which holds only in-frame ones; the method was immunoSEQ multiplex PCR. The sample lists about 190,000 clones, roughly nine tenths occurring once. Sequenced sample: blood. The receptor set was obtained from a man aged 25-40 years in good health.

The J gene is TRBJ1-5, the V gene TRBV15; D is perhaps TRBD1 (6 bases). V was pared by 5 bases and J by 4 bases, with 12 bases between. The CDR3 is made up of 14 amino acids. From germline, CDR1 is LNHNV and CDR2 YYDKDF (reference sequence). CDR3 sequence: CATSEGGDNQPQHF. The CDR3, as DNA: TGTGCCACCAGCGAGGGGGGAGATAATCAGCCCCAGCATTTT.

V and J are TRBV5-1 and TRBJ1-2; TRBD1 agrees at 7 bases. Trimming took 5 bases from V and 7 from J; bases not matched to a gene: 26. CDR3 size: 19 residues. From germline, CDR1 is SGHRS and CDR2 YFSETQ. The CDR3 loop is CASRFDRGNSDRAGFGYTF. The CDR3 bases are TGCGCCAGCAGATTCGACCGGGGTAATAGCGACAGGGCCGGTTTTGGCTACACCTTC.

V and J are TRBV9 and TRBJ2-1; 10 bases are a match to TRBD2. CDR3 size: 16 residues. V was pared by 4 bases and J by 3 bases, with 7 bases of the junction left unmatched. CDR1 is SGDLS and CDR2 is YYNGEE in the germline V gene. In DNA form, the CDR3 reads TGTGCCAGCAGCACCGGACTAGCGGACGTCTACAATGAGCAGTTCTTC. Translated, it gives CASSTGLADVYNEQFF.

J is TRBJ1-1 and V is TRBV5-4; 11 bases align to TRBD1. Trimming at V came to 7 bases and at J to 1 base, leaving 6 bases not matched to a gene. The V gene's germline CDR1 is SGHNT and CDR2 YYREEE (reference sequence). The CDR3 length is 15 residues. The CDR3 DNA reads TGTGCCAGCGGTGGGACAGGGGGTTCGAACACTGAAGCTTTCTTT. This encodes CASGGTGGSNTEAFF.

The chain combines TRBV29-1 with TRBJ2-7; 9 bases agree with TRBD1. V trimming: 8 bases; J trimming: 4 bases; junction bases outside the gene matches: 18. From germline, CDR1 is SQVTM and CDR2 ANQGSEA. CDR3 length: 16 residues. DNA for the CDR3: TGCAGCACCCTACATTTTGGAGACAGGGGGAGTTACGAGCAGTACTTC. It encodes CSTLHFGDRGSYEQYF.

The genes are TRBV5-6 and TRBJ2-7; no firm D call. Trimming took off 3 bases at V and 0 bases at J, with 7 bases between the two ends. CDR3 length: 13 amino acids. Germline V lookup: CDR1 SGHDT, CDR2 YYEEEE. CDR3 in DNA: TGTGCCAGCAGCTATGAAGGCTCCTACGAGCAGTACTTC. Translated, it gives CASSYEGSYEQYF.

The genes are TRBV10-2 and TRBJ2-7; no clear D gene. The ends were cut back, 0 bases at V and 0 bases at J, with 9 bases in the middle. The CDR3 has 15 amino acids. Germline V gene sequence: CDR1 WSHSY, CDR2 SAAADI. The CDR3 here is CASSESLQISYEQYF. For the CDR3, the DNA is TGCGCCAGCAGTGAGTCACTGCAAATCTCCTACGAGCAGTACTTC.

The chain couples TRBV28 to TRBJ1-1; maybe TRBD1 (5 bases). From germline, CDR1 is MDHEN and CDR2 SYDVKM. The CDR3 covers 12 residues. Trimming took 2 bases from V and 10 from J, leaving 11 bases between them. The CDR3 loop is CASSLGEGRAFF. CDR3 DNA: TGTGCCAGCAGTTTAGGCGAGGGGCGAGCTTTCTTT.

The chain couples TRBV5-1 to TRBJ2-3, with 8 bases matching TRBD1. The V gene end was trimmed by 3 bases and the J gene end by 5 bases; junction bases not matched to a gene: 8. The CDR3 has 15 amino acids. Germline V lookup: CDR1 SGHRS, CDR2 YFSETQ. CDR3 region: CASSSSGGAEDTQYF. The CDR3, as DNA: TGCGCCAGCAGCTCATCAGGGGGCGCGGAAGATACGCAGTATTTT.

This chain links TRBV30 with TRBJ1-5; D is ambiguous. V was cut by 0 bases and J by 5 bases, with 8 bases left in between. The CDR3 consists of 13 residues. The germline CDR1 and CDR2 sequences are GTSNPN and SVGIG (reference sequence). Written as DNA, the CDR3 is TGTGCCTGGAGTGTTGGTGGGCATCAGCCCCAGCATTTT. This gives the protein CAWSVGGHQPQHF.